Below, 5 T cell receptor beta chains from the same sample are listed, as sequenced in a study of CD8 T cells in Susac syndrome (dated 2019 in TCRdb). Library construction relied on the immunoSEQ multiplex PCR assay. RNA was extracted using the RNeasy kit, and about 0.5 to 1 microgram was reverse transcribed with random hexamers. TCRdb reprocessed the public reads (quality trimming at Q25 with fastp, clone calling with MiXCR) and kept in-frame beta chains. Rows are unified per CDR3 protein, each entry keeping the most common DNA and genes. A total of around 130,000 distinct CDR3 sequences appear in this sample, about 90% of them only once. 0.24% of the sample goes to the ten largest clones. Sequenced: CD8+ T cells from PBMCs. All receptors derive from a human donor with multiple sclerosis.

CDR3 region: CAWSVMVGNSYEQYF. CDR3 nucleotide sequence: TGTGCCTGGAGTGTAATGGTAGGGAATTCCTACGAGCAGTACTTC. This chain uses TRBV30 with TRBJ2-7; no firm D call. Germline V gene sequence: CDR1 GTSNPN, CDR2 SVGIG (reference sequence). Trimming stripped 0 bases from V and 1 base from J, with 13 bases between. The CDR3 contains 15 residues.

This clonotype was picked up one time. The CDR3 protein is CASSQSAWTDTQYF. CDR3 nucleotide sequence: TGTGCCAGCAGCCAATCCGCCTGGACAGATACGCAGTATTTT. The chain recombines TRBV3-1 with TRBJ2-3, with D unresolved. The CDR3 runs 14 residues. Trimming shortened V by 2 bases and J by 3 bases, and 9 bases separated the two germline ends. Looked up from germline, CDR1 is LGHDT and CDR2 is YNNKEL (reference sequence).

This sequence joins TRBV10-3 and TRBJ2-1; the match to TRBD2 covers 9 bases. In germline, CDR1 is ENHRY, CDR2 SYGVKD. Germline trimming cut 1 base from V and 5 bases from J; bases unmatched to any gene: 3. The length of the CDR3 is 15 residues. The CDR3 protein is CAISEFSGRDNEQFF. CDR3 bases: TGTGCCATCAGTGAGTTTAGCGGGAGAGACAATGAGCAGTTCTTC.

This clonotype appeared a single time. J is TRBJ1-4 and V is TRBV19, with D hard to call. Germline CDR1 and CDR2: LNHDA and SQIVND (reference sequence). The CDR3 is 13 residues long. Trimming shortened V by 2 bases and J by 5 bases, and 6 bases separated the two germline ends. The CDR3 coding sequence is TGTGCCAGTAGTATAACGGCAAATGAAAAACTGTTTTTT. As protein: CASSITANEKLFF.

This clonotype was found once. This chain links TRBV29-1 with TRBJ2-3; tentative D call: TRBD2 (5 bases). CDR1 SQVTM and CDR2 ANQGSEA come from the germline V gene. CDR3 size: 14 residues. Trimming took 1 base from V and 2 from J, leaving 10 bases between them. Here the CDR3 reads CSVEGVGVTDTQYF. As DNA, the CDR3 is TGCAGCGTTGAAGGGGTGGGAGTCACAGATACGCAGTATTTT.